This record concerns one T cell receptor (beta chain) sequence. Clones were sequenced by immunoSEQ multiplex PCR, and TCRdb holds only the in-frame ones, with some missing. The repertoire holds approximately 220,000 clones, with about 93% as singletons. Trimming took off 0 bases at V and 11 bases at J, with 13 bases between the two ends. The length of the CDR3 is 13 residues. Germline V gene data show CDR1 as MNHEY and CDR2 as SVGEGT. The sample is drawn from a study of control samples from healthy donors and cancer patients. The sequencing sample was made of blood. The clonotype originates from a man aged 50 or older in good health. J is TRBJ1-1 and V is TRBV6-2 or TRBV6-3, with D possibly matching TRBD1 (6 bases). CDR3 DNA sequence: TGTGCCAGCAGTTACTCCGGGGGCCCTGCGGCTTTCTTT. Amino acid sequence: CASSYSGGPAAFF.